This entry lists 6 T cell receptor beta chains sequenced from one sample in a study of T cells in Graves' hyperthyroidism and ophthalmopathy. Using RNA transcripts as the source, TCR beta CDR3 regions were amplified. First-round RT-PCR with HTBI primers amplified the TCR CDR3 region. Via MiXCR, TCRdb re-called the multiplex PCR reads, giving one row per CDR3 protein. The sample lists around 300,000 distinct CDR3 sequences; about 20% were seen once. Input material: blood. These receptors all come from a man younger than 45 with Graves' ophthalmopathy.

The chain carries TRBV28 and TRBJ2-3; TRBD2 matches 8 bases. CDR3 size: 16 residues. The V segment lost 6 bases and the J segment 2 bases; nucleotides outside the gene matches: 10. Germline CDR1 is MDHEN and CDR2 is SYDVKM. In DNA, the CDR3 is TGTGCCAGCAGCCCTGTGGGAGCGGGAGACACAGATACGCAGTATTTT. Translation: CASSPVGAGDTDTQYF. Based on the CDR3 plus reference TRBV28 and TRBJ2-3, the full variable domain is DVKVTQSSRYLVKRTGEKVFLECVQDMDHENMFWYRQDPGLGLRLIYFSYDVKMKEKGDIPEGYSVSREKKERFSLILESASTNQTSMYLCASSPVGAGDTDTQYFGPGTRLTVL.

This clonotype has a handful of counts. The gene calls are TRBV20-1 and TRBJ2-1; tentative D call: TRBD2 (5 bases). V was shortened by 0 bases and J by 10 bases, with 13 bases between the two germline ends. This CDR3 has 13 residues. Germline-derived CDR1 and CDR2 are DFQATT and SNEGSKA (reference sequence). The CDR3 is CSARDFRGKEQFF. The CDR3 bases are TGCAGTGCTAGAGATTTCAGAGGGAAGGAGCAGTTCTTC.

This clonotype was recorded a few times. The chain employs TRBV15 and TRBJ2-5; TRBD2 matches 7 bases. CDR3 length: 17 amino acids. The V gene end was trimmed by 3 bases and the J gene end by 3 bases; junction bases not matched to a gene: 13. Germline loops: CDR1 LNHNV, CDR2 YYDKDF (reference sequence). CDR3 sequence (DNA): TGTGCCACCAGCAGGATAAGAACTAGCGAGAACGAAGAGACCCAGTACTTC. Protein sequence: CATSRIRTSENEETQYF.

With regard to this clonotype: The junction shows a germline mismatch at one end, possibly a read error. The V gene is TRBV29-1, the J gene TRBJ2-5; D ambiguous. The CDR3 extends over 11 amino acids. The germline CDR1 and CDR2 sequences are SQVTM and ANQGSEA. The CDR3 coding sequence is TGCAGCGTTGAAGAGGTCGGGCCTAGGAACTTC. Its protein is CSVEEVGPRNF.

This clonotype was found many times. Here the CDR3 reads CSVEIGGKEQYF. The CDR3 DNA reads as TGCAGCGTTGAAATTGGGGGTAAAGAGCAGTACTTC. The chain uses TRBV29-1 and TRBJ2-7, with D perhaps matching TRBD1 or TRBD2 (5 bases each). The germline gives CDR1 SQVTM, CDR2 ANQGSEA. The CDR3 totals 12 residues. Trimming took 2 bases from V and 7 from J, leaving 12 bases between them.

In DNA, the CDR3 is TGTGCCAGCAGTTACTCTGGCATTACCTACGAGCAGTACTTC. Its translation: CASSYSGITYEQYF. The chain links TRBV6-5 to TRBJ2-7; D remains unclear. Per germline, CDR1 MNHEY and CDR2 SVGAGI. The CDR3 length is 14 residues. V was pared by 0 bases and J by 2 bases, with 8 bases between.